The rows below give T cell receptor beta chains drawn from one sample of a study of cytomegalovirus exposure and HLA in healthy donors. Method: immunoSEQ multiplex PCR; TCRdb's copy keeps in-frame clones and lacks some. Counted here are 200,000 to 250,000 clones, just over 75% occurring once; the ten biggest clones make up approximately 0.63%. Sequenced material: PBMCs. These receptors came from a man between 18 and 29 years old in good health and CMV-seronegative. CDR3s include the opening cysteine and the closing phenylalanine or tryptophan. D genes are given only for firm matches. A clone size is listed for some rows: how often the clone was seen (once, few, many), or a class if it is expanded.

v_call	d_call	j_call	clone_size	cdr3_aa	cdr3_nt
TRBV27	TRBD1	TRBJ1-4	.	CASGQGLREKLFF	TGTGCCAGTGGACAGGGATTAAGGGAAAAACTGTTTTTT
TRBV5-4	TRBD2	TRBJ2-3	.	CATSLIAGDTQYF	TGTGCCACCTCGCTAATAGCGGGAGATACGCAGTATTTT
TRBV6-1	TRBD1	TRBJ2-7	.	CASRRTGKLYEQYF	TGTGCCAGCAGGAGGACAGGTAAACTCTACGAGCAGTACTTC
TRBV5-6	.	TRBJ2-1	.	CASSWVRTNEQFF	TGTGCCAGCAGCTGGGTCAGGACAAATGAGCAGTTCTTC
TRBV19	.	TRBJ2-7	.	CASSIAPRGSSYEQYF	TGTGCCAGTAGTATCGCCCCTCGAGGGAGCTCCTACGAGCAGTACTTC
TRBV9	.	TRBJ1-2	.	CASSVAGSHYTF	TGTGCCAGCAGCGTAGCCGGGTCGCACTACACCTTC
TRBV11-2	TRBD1	TRBJ1-4	.	CASSTGTGATNEKLFF	TGTGCCAGCAGCACCGGGACAGGGGCTACTAATGAAAAACTGTTTTTT
TRBV6-1	.	TRBJ1-1	few	CASSVTMNTEAFF	TGTGCCAGCAGCGTGACTATGAACACTGAAGCTTTCTTT
TRBV7-3	.	TRBJ2-5	.	CASSLMADETQYF	TGTGCCAGCAGCTTAATGGCGGATGAGACCCAGTACTTC
TRBV28	.	TRBJ2-3	.	CASSLQGRGSDTQYF	TGTGCCAGCAGTTTACAGGGGAGGGGCTCAGATACGCAGTATTTT
TRBV19	.	TRBJ2-3	.	CASTPRQVRDTQYF	TGTGCCAGTACTCCACGACAGGTTCGAGATACGCAGTATTTT
TRBV19	TRBD1	TRBJ2-6	.	CASSIQTGEAGANVLTF	TGTGCCAGTAGTATACAGACAGGGGAGGCTGGGGCCAACGTCCTGACTTTC
TRBV7-9	.	TRBJ2-1	.	CSSSSPYNEQFF	TGTTCCAGCAGCTCTCCGTACAATGAGCAGTTCTTC
TRBV6-4	TRBD2	TRBJ2-3	.	CTSSETSGTTQYF	TGTACCAGCAGTGAAACGAGCGGGACTACGCAGTATTTT
TRBV7-3	TRBD2	TRBJ2-3	.	CASSLSPGLAGLDTQYF	TGTGCCAGCAGCTTAAGTCCCGGACTAGCGGGATTAGATACGCAGTATTTT
TRBV7-8	.	TRBJ2-1	.	CASSLTPTEQFF	TGTGCCAGCAGCTTAACACCAACGGAGCAGTTCTTC
TRBV5-1	TRBD1	TRBJ2-3	once	CASSQGQGADTQYF	TGCGCCAGCAGCCAGGGACAGGGGGCAGATACGCAGTATTTT
TRBV7-7	.	TRBJ2-3	.	CASSSNRDSTDTQYF	TGTGCTAGCAGCTCCAACAGGGACAGCACAGATACGCAGTATTTT
TRBV5-6	.	TRBJ1-2	.	CASSFEGQMRGYTF	TGTGCCAGCAGCTTTGAGGGACAAATGAGAGGCTACACCTTC
TRBV7-2	TRBD1	TRBJ1-1	.	CASSSDRVGVRTEAFF	TGTGCCAGCAGCTCAGACAGGGTCGGTGTGAGGACTGAAGCTTTCTTT
TRBV5-1	.	TRBJ2-2	.	CASSLNRQNTGELFF	TGCGCCAGCAGCTTAAATAGACAGAACACCGGGGAGCTGTTTTTT
TRBV7-9	.	TRBJ2-5	.	CSSSYDRQETQYF	TGTTCCAGCAGCTACGACAGACAAGAGACCCAGTACTTC
TRBV5-1	.	TRBJ2-1	.	CASSSTGLNYNEQFF	TGCGCCAGCAGCTCCACAGGGCTAAACTACAATGAGCAGTTCTTC
TRBV27	TRBD2	TRBJ2-7	.	CASSLTPGLAPGEQYF	TGTGCCAGCAGTTTAACCCCGGGACTAGCCCCAGGCGAGCAGTACTTC
TRBV2	TRBD2	TRBJ2-3	.	CASSDPLAGGTDTQYF	TGTGCCAGCAGTGACCCCCTAGCGGGAGGGACAGATACGCAGTATTTT
TRBV2	.	TRBJ1-1	few	CASSELANTEAFF	TGTGCCAGCAGTGAATTGGCGAACACTGAAGCTTTCTTT
TRBV6-5	TRBD2	TRBJ2-3	.	CASSYSAAAGADTQYF	TGTGCCAGCAGTTACTCGGCTGCAGCGGGAGCAGATACGCAGTATTTT
TRBV5-1	TRBD1	TRBJ2-7	.	CASSVDSGQGLYEQYF	TGCGCCAGCAGCGTCGACTCGGGACAGGGACTGTACGAGCAGTACTTC
TRBV27	.	TRBJ2-7	.	CATSMGRVGYEQYF	TGTGCCACCTCCATGGGGAGAGTGGGATACGAGCAGTACTTC
TRBV25-1	TRBD1	TRBJ1-1	.	CASRSGTGGTEAFF	TGTGCCAGCAGATCCGGGACAGGGGGCACTGAAGCTTTCTTT
TRBV29-1	.	TRBJ1-5	few	CSVPNGQPQHF	TGCAGCGTCCCTAACGGTCAGCCCCAGCATTTT
TRBV6-4	TRBD1	TRBJ2-1	.	CASTRDSALYNEQFF	TGTGCCAGCACTCGGGACAGTGCGCTATACAATGAGCAGTTCTTC
TRBV5-4	.	TRBJ2-7	.	CASSKQGGEQYF	TGTGCCAGCAGCAAACAGGGTGGCGAGCAGTACTTC
TRBV5-4	TRBD1	TRBJ1-2	.	CASSYLSGTGTYGYTF	TGTGCCAGCAGCTACCTTTCCGGGACAGGGACGTATGGCTACACCTTC
TRBV7-2	.	TRBJ2-5	.	CASSSSSVQETQYF	TGTGCCAGCAGCTCTTCGTCAGTTCAAGAGACCCAGTACTTC
TRBV9	.	TRBJ1-3	.	CASSAAGHDGNTIYF	TGTGCCAGCAGCGCCGCAGGACACGATGGAAACACCATATATTTT
TRBV7-9	.	TRBJ2-7	few	CASSPSALEQYF	TGTGCCAGCAGCCCCAGCGCGCTCGAGCAGTACTTC
TRBV6-5	TRBD1	TRBJ1-2	.	CASRDDRDYGYTF	TGTGCCAGCAGAGACGACAGGGACTATGGCTACACCTTC